This T cell receptor (beta chain) derives from a study of T cell responses to AZD1222 COVID-19 vaccine. Study results and caveats: Only 5 or 6 people who got AZD1222 tested seropositive at baseline. Vaccine-associated CD4 TCRs ranged over spike, dominating at 160-218 and 743-854. Possibly, clonal diversity was underestimated; donors were largely white British and included more females. Nearly half of unique spike-specific TCRs reportedly avoided B.1.351 and B.1.1.7 mutated regions.

TCRdb's copy holds only in-frame clones and misses some; the assay was immunoSEQ multiplex PCR. The sample holds roughly 120,000 clones, about 91% seen once. CDR3 length: 13 residues. V lost 3 bases, J lost 0 bases, and 2 bases lay in between. Germline loops: CDR1 MNHEY, CDR2 SMNVEV (reference sequence). On this clone: No antigen is known for it. One base away lies a much larger clone, so this may be a sequencing read error.

The origin of this receptor is an adult who received the AZD1222 COVID-19 vaccine. The chain employs TRBV27 and TRBJ2-2; no clear D. This sample comprised peripheral blood, obtained 28 days after the second AZD1222 dose. In DNA, the CDR3 is TGTGCCAGCAGTTTCGCGAACACCGGGGAGCTGTTTTTT. Its translation is CASSFANTGELFF.